The count of the clone carrying this T cell receptor (beta chain) is one. Its specificity is not known. The data were obtained in a study of CD8 T cells in Susac syndrome. General observations from the study: It was acknowledged by the study that relatively few individuals were included in its TCR sequencing and HLA analysis.

Germline assignment: CDR1 SGHRS and CDR2 YFSETQ. Trimming shortened V by 2 bases and J by 0 bases, and 12 bases separated the two germline ends. The CDR3 is 16 amino acids. Random hexamers served to reverse transcribe about 0.5 to 1 ug RNA. Across 54 Vbeta and 13 Jbeta, TCR beta CDR3 was amplified with immunoSEQ multiplex PCR. TCRdb itself ran the immunoSEQ multiplex PCR reads through MiXCR, one entry per CDR3 protein. Among about 120,000 distinct CDR3 sequences listed, 94% were seen once. CD8+ and CD4+ T cells from blood underwent TCR beta sequencing, which was carried out in a high-throughput format. Negative isolation was used for CD8+ and CD4+ T cells, and FACS enrichment was applied to TEMRA cells.

The sequence was obtained from a human donor in good health. The gene calls are TRBV5-1 and TRBJ2-1; a possible D gene is TRBD2 (5 bases). Sequencing was done on a sample of CD4+ T cells from PBMCs. CDR3 region: CASSLRADSSYNEQFF. For the CDR3, the DNA is TGCGCCAGCAGCTTACGAGCGGATAGCTCCTACAATGAGCAGTTCTTC.